The present T cell receptor beta chain was sequenced within a study of shared clonotypes between healthy human individuals. It was 150 to 250 ng DNA, about 30,000 T cell genomes, that sorted-subset replicate PCRs used. Clones were read by immunoSEQ multiplex PCR, and TCRdb kept only the in-frame ones, dropping some. The sample holds about 990,000 clones; around three quarters are singletons and the top ten take 0.5% to 0.65%. Germline CDR1 MNHNY, CDR2 SVGAGI (reference sequence). The CDR3 sequence is 16 residues long. Trimming took 6 bases from V and 1 from J, leaving 17 bases between them. The chain recombines TRBV6-6 with TRBJ2-3, with D possibly called TRBD1 or TRBD2 (5 bases each). This sequence was found in a man aged 18-30 years in good health. Some clones in this sample may be carry-over from other donors' samples. Sequencing was carried out using memory CD4+ T cells from PBMCs. The subset: CD45RA-negative fraction. In DNA form, the CDR3 reads TGTGCCAGCAGCCCACAGACAGCCGGGGGCACAGATACGCAGTATTTT. Its translation is CASSPQTAGGTDTQYF.